This TCR beta chain was identified in a study of blood T cell repertoires in COVID-19. Study details: Acute and convalescent COVID-19 specimens originated in the United States, Italy and Spain. PBMCs, B-cell-depleted T cells, or T cells provided the cDNA or gDNA that made up the material.

In the original processing: Reference gene primer amplification gave estimated nucleated cell counts. Clones were read by immunoSEQ multiplex PCR, and TCRdb kept only the in-frame ones, dropping some. That table gives V, J and clone size, and the DNA gave D and trimming. The data hold roughly 110,000 clones, with about 88% observed a single time. This sequence originates from a woman aged 70 to 79 who had recovered from COVID-19. Sequencing was done on a sample of peripheral blood.

The CDR3 DNA reads as TGTGCCAGCAGTCCAGGGGACGGGCAGTATTTT. Translating it yields CASSPGDGQYF. The chain couples TRBV2 to TRBJ2-3, with TRBD1 as a possible D gene (6 bases). Germline assignment: CDR1 SNHLY and CDR2 FYNNEI. The CDR3 length is 11 residues. Trimming removed 5 bases at V and 11 bases at J, with 11 bases between.